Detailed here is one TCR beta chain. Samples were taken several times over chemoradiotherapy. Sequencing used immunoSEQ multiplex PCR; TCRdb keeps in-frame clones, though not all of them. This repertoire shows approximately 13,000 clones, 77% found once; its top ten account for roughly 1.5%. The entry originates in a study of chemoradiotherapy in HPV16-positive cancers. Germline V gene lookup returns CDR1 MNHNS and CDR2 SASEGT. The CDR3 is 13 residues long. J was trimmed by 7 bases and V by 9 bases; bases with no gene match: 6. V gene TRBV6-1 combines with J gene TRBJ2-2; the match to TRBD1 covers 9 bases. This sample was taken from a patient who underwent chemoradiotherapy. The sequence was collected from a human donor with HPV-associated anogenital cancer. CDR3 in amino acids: CASMGQGVGELFF. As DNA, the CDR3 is TGTGCCAGTATGGGACAGGGCGTCGGGGAGCTGTTTTTT.